Below are 10 T cell receptor beta chains sequenced from a single sample in a study of cytomegalovirus exposure and HLA in healthy donors. The PCR contained 60 Vbeta and 13 Jbeta primers. Assay: immunoSEQ multiplex PCR; the TCRdb copy retains only in-frame clones and omits some. The sample records around 200,000 clones, 75% to 85% being singletons. Sequencing was done on a sample of PBMCs. These receptors originate from a girl aged 2-10 years in good health and CMV-seropositive.

J is TRBJ2-2 and V is TRBV7-3; 12 positions agree with TRBD2. Germline CDR1 SGHTA, CDR2 FQGTGA. Germline trimming cut 5 bases from V and 4 bases from J; bases unmatched to any gene: 8. The CDR3 totals 17 residues. In nucleotides, the CDR3 is TGTGCCAGCAGCCCACCGGGACTAGCGGGCTCCACCGGGGAGCTGTTTTTT. Its protein product is CASSPPGLAGSTGELFF.

The J gene is TRBJ2-1, the V gene TRBV7-8, with TRBD2 identical over 11 bases. The germline CDR1 and CDR2 sequences are SGHVS and FQNEAQ. This CDR3 has 14 amino acids. Trimming cost V 7 bases and J 8 bases; bases outside gene matches: 7. The CDR3 protein is CASTQTSGNDEQFF. For the CDR3, the DNA is TGTGCCAGCACCCAGACTAGCGGGAACGATGAGCAGTTCTTC. Variable domain in full (rest from reference TRBV7-8 and TRBJ2-1): GAGVSQSPRYKVAKRGQDVALRCDPISGHVSLFWYQQALGQGPEFLTYFQNEAQLDKSGLPSDRFFAERPEGSVSTLKIQRTQQEDSAVYLCASTQTSGNDEQFFGPGTRLTVL.

V is TRBV7-9 and J is TRBJ1-2, with no clear D. Germline CDR1 is SEHNR and CDR2 is FQNEAQ (reference sequence). The CDR3 contains 11 residues. The ends were cut back, 3 bases at V and 8 bases at J, with 7 bases in the middle. CDR3 amino acids: CASSFNGGYTF. CDR3 bases: TGTGCCAGCAGCTTCAACGGGGGCTACACCTTC.

The rearrangement uses TRBV29-1 and TRBJ2-3; D is possibly TRBD2 (6 bases). CDR1 and CDR2 from the germline V gene are SQVTM and ANQGSEA. The CDR3 is made up of 14 amino acids. The ends were cut back, 7 bases at V and 0 bases at J, with 14 bases in the middle. This CDR3 is CSAREDTSTDTQYF. CDR3 nucleotides: TGCAGCGCGCGGGAAGATACTAGCACAGATACGCAGTATTTT.

This chain uses TRBV27 with TRBJ1-5; 9 positions match TRBD1. The CDR3 consists of 15 residues. CDR1 is MNHEY, CDR2 SMNVEV, per germline (reference sequence). The V and J ends lost 10 bases and 2 bases, in that order; junction bases with no gene match: 9. As DNA, the CDR3 is TGTGCCACCCGGGACAGGGAAGGTGGCAATCAGCCCCAGCATTTT. Residues: CATRDREGGNQPQHF.

V usage is TRBV11-3 and J usage is TRBJ1-2; D remains ambiguous. V dropped 5 bases and J dropped 7 bases, with 14 bases sitting between them. The germline V gene encodes CDR1 SGHNT and CDR2 YENEEA. The CDR3 has 13 residues. This CDR3 is CASSAGEGSGYTF. Here the CDR3 DNA reads TGTGCCAGCAGCGCCGGGGAGGGTTCTGGCTACACCTTC. The full variable domain, completed using reference TRBV11-3 and TRBJ1-2, is EAGVVQSPRYKIIEKKQPVAFWCNPISGHNTLYWYLQNLGQGPELLIRYENEEAVDDSQLPKDRFSAERLKGVDSTLKIQPAELGDSAVYLCASSAGEGSGYTFGSGTRLTVV.

The V call is TRBV5-8, the J call TRBJ1-1; possible D gene TRBD1, 6 bases. This CDR3 spans 13 amino acids. V was pared by 4 bases and J by 5 bases, with 12 bases between. Germline CDR1 SGHTS, CDR2 YDEGEE. For the CDR3, the DNA is TGTGCCAGCAGCCCCAGGGGCAGAACTGAAGCTTTCTTT. This sequence encodes CASSPRGRTEAFF.

This chain uses TRBV27 with TRBJ2-3, with D perhaps matching TRBD2 (5 bases). The CDR3 consists of 15 residues. V shed 5 bases and J shed 1 base, with 13 bases lying between them. Germline assignment: CDR1 MNHEY and CDR2 SMNVEV (reference sequence). In DNA, the CDR3 is TGTGCCAGCAGTACTTTAGCAGCGGGCACAGATACGCAGTATTTT. Its protein product is CASSTLAAGTDTQYF.

The chain combines TRBV15 with TRBJ1-1; D remains ambiguous. Germline V lookup: CDR1 LNHNV, CDR2 YYDKDF (reference sequence). Trimming cost V 4 bases and J 8 bases, with 26 bases left between them. The CDR3 totals 17 residues. The DNA of the CDR3 is TGTGCCACCAGCACCCTCCCGATAAGGAGGGATCGGACCGAAGCTTTCTTT. Residues: CATSTLPIRRDRTEAFF. Full variable domain (missing parts from reference TRBV15 and TRBJ1-1): DAMVIQNPRYQVTQFGKPVTLSCSQTLNHNVMYWYQQKSSQAPKLLFHYYDKDFNNEADTPDNFQSRRPNTSFCFLDIRSPGLGDTAMYLCATSTLPIRRDRTEAFFGQGTRLTVV.

The table lists this clone with a count of one. The chain has TRBV9 and TRBJ2-1, with 16 positions matching TRBD2. The CDR3 length is 18 residues. Trimming cost V 3 bases and J 3 bases; bases outside gene matches: 6. The germline gives CDR1 SGDLS, CDR2 YYNGEE. The CDR3 is CASSAGTSGGANYNEQFF. CDR3 bases: TGTGCCAGCAGCGCCGGGACTAGCGGGGGGGCGAACTACAATGAGCAGTTCTTC. The variable domain in full, completed from reference TRBV9 and TRBJ2-1, reads DSGVTQTPKHLITATGQRVTLRCSPRSGDLSVYWYQQSLDQGLQFLIQYYNGEERAKGNILERFSAQQFPDLHSELNLSSLELGDSALYFCASSAGTSGGANYNEQFFGPGTRLTVL.